The entry below gives a single T cell receptor (beta chain) sequence along with its context. This entry is derived from a study of CD8 T cells in Susac syndrome. Study at large: Clinical remission applied to under ten sequenced Susac syndrome patients, and six had active disease. Blood was drawn from Susac syndrome patients while they were therapy-naive, on corticosteroids, or on intravenous immunoglobulin alone.

Reverse transcription of about 0.45 to 1 ug RNA was performed with random hexamers. TCRdb re-derived calls from the immunoSEQ multiplex PCR reads in MiXCR, one entry per CDR3 protein. The sample holds roughly 110,000 distinct CDR3 sequences; roughly 94% are singletons and the top ten take roughly 0.43%. Sequences were obtained from CD8+ T cells from PBMCs. This TCR was recovered from a human donor with Susac syndrome.

The CDR3 spells CATSKGTSLGNEQFF. CDR3 sequence (DNA): TGTGCCACCTCTAAGGGGACCAGCCTAGGCAATGAGCAGTTCTTC. The chain links TRBV9 to TRBJ2-1; D possibly uses TRBD1 or TRBD2 (5 bases each). Germline V lookup: CDR1 SGDLS, CDR2 YYNGEE. The CDR3 has 15 residues. V dropped 9 bases and J dropped 6 bases, with 22 bases sitting between them. The whole variable domain, filled in from reference TRBV9 and TRBJ2-1, reads DSGVTQTPKHLITATGQRVTLRCSPRSGDLSVYWYQQSLDQGLQFLIQYYNGEERAKGNILERFSAQQFPDLHSELNLSSLELGDSALYFCATSKGTSLGNEQFFGPGTRLTVL.